Listed below are T cell receptor beta chains from one sample, sequenced in a study of T-cell memory formation after mild COVID-19. TCRdb reprocessed the 5' RACE reads via MiXCR and lists one record per CDR3 protein. The sample includes 29,000 or so distinct CDR3 sequences, around 12% seen only once; the top ten take 12% to 15%. The sequencing sample was made of PBMCs or a T cell subset sorted from them (not recorded which). These receptor sequences come from an adult woman who had mild COVID-19 (a few samples of this study predate the infection). Cell type and time point are not known. Both conserved end residues are part of each CDR3. Fields, in order: J gene, clone size, V gene, D gene, CDR3 protein, CDR3 DNA. A D gene is named only where the DNA matches it firmly. Size is stated for part of the rows, as once, few or many counts, or as a class when the clone is expanded.

j_call: TRBJ2-7
clone_size: many
v_call: TRBV20-1
d_call: TRBD2
cdr3_aa: CSASQPAAGVGEQYF
cdr3_nt: TGCAGTGCTAGCCAGCCCGCAGCGGGAGTGGGCGAGCAGTACTTC

j_call: TRBJ2-3
clone_size: many
v_call: TRBV4-2
d_call: -
cdr3_aa: CASSQRIRTRTDTQYF
cdr3_nt: TGTGCCAGCAGCCAACGGATTAGGACACGGACAGATACGCAGTATTTT

j_call: TRBJ1-2
clone_size: many
v_call: TRBV10-3
d_call: TRBD1
cdr3_aa: CAISDRDSQYYGYTF
cdr3_nt: TGTGCCATCAGTGATAGGGACAGCCAATACTATGGCTACACCTTC

j_call: TRBJ2-5
clone_size: many
v_call: TRBV30
d_call: TRBD2
cdr3_aa: CAWNSGGPETQYF
cdr3_nt: TGTGCCTGGAATTCGGGAGGGCCGGAGACCCAGTACTTC

j_call: TRBJ2-3
clone_size: many
v_call: TRBV3-1
d_call: -
cdr3_aa: CASSPLGTDTQYF
cdr3_nt: TGTGCCAGCAGCCCCTTAGGCACAGATACGCAGTATTTT

j_call: TRBJ2-5
clone_size: many
v_call: TRBV7-2
d_call: -
cdr3_aa: CASSFGPVGETQYF
cdr3_nt: TGTGCCAGCAGCTTTGGGCCAGTTGGAGAGACCCAGTACTTC

j_call: TRBJ1-5
clone_size: many
v_call: TRBV7-8
d_call: -
cdr3_aa: CASSLAGEWDQPQHF
cdr3_nt: TGTGCCAGCAGCTTAGCAGGGGAATGGGATCAGCCCCAGCATTTT

j_call: TRBJ2-5
clone_size: many
v_call: TRBV12-3/TRBV12-4
d_call: -
cdr3_aa: CASSLAHVGGETQYF
cdr3_nt: TGTGCCAGCAGTTTAGCGCATGTAGGAGGGGAGACCCAGTACTTC

j_call: TRBJ2-4
clone_size: many
v_call: TRBV12-3/TRBV12-4
d_call: -
cdr3_aa: CASGRGGGKNIQYF
cdr3_nt: TGTGCCAGCGGTCGCGGGGGCGGCAAAAACATTCAGTACTTC

j_call: TRBJ2-3
clone_size: many
v_call: TRBV5-4
d_call: -
cdr3_aa: CASSFRRNPDTQYF
cdr3_nt: TGTGCCAGCAGCTTTCGGAGGAACCCAGATACGCAGTATTTT

j_call: TRBJ2-1
clone_size: few
v_call: TRBV6-6
d_call: -
cdr3_aa: CASTEGGEQFF
cdr3_nt: TGTGCCAGCACCGAAGGGGGTGAGCAGTTCTTC

j_call: TRBJ2-3
clone_size: many
v_call: TRBV18
d_call: -
cdr3_aa: CASSPGGRTTDTQYF
cdr3_nt: TGTGCCAGCTCACCGGGGGGCAGGACGACAGATACGCAGTATTTT

j_call: TRBJ1-1
clone_size: many
v_call: TRBV2
d_call: -
cdr3_aa: CASSGGWGLDTEAFF
cdr3_nt: TGTGCCAGCAGTGGCGGATGGGGTTTGGACACTGAAGCTTTCTTT

j_call: TRBJ2-4
clone_size: many
v_call: TRBV30
d_call: TRBD1
cdr3_aa: CAWSDRGRGNSAKNIQYF
cdr3_nt: TGTGCCTGGAGTGACAGGGGGCGCGGTAATTCTGCCAAAAACATTCAGTACTTC

j_call: TRBJ1-5
clone_size: many
v_call: TRBV7-8
d_call: -
cdr3_aa: CASSSYRVGVSNQPQHF
cdr3_nt: TGTGCCAGCAGCTCGTACAGGGTAGGGGTTTCTAATCAGCCCCAGCATTTT

j_call: TRBJ1-1
clone_size: many
v_call: TRBV7-2
d_call: -
cdr3_aa: CASSLKQGTEAFF
cdr3_nt: TGTGCCAGCAGCTTAAAGCAGGGTACTGAAGCTTTCTTT

j_call: TRBJ2-7
clone_size: many
v_call: TRBV20-1
d_call: -
cdr3_aa: CSARDTKEYYEQYF
cdr3_nt: TGCAGTGCTAGAGATACCAAAGAATACTACGAGCAGTACTTC

j_call: TRBJ1-2
clone_size: few
v_call: TRBV9
d_call: -
cdr3_aa: CASSVGLGEVGYTF
cdr3_nt: TGTGCCAGCAGCGTAGGATTGGGAGAAGTCGGCTACACCTTC

j_call: TRBJ1-5
clone_size: many
v_call: TRBV6-5
d_call: -
cdr3_aa: CASSYSEGPQHF
cdr3_nt: TGTGCCAGCAGTTACTCGGAGGGGCCCCAGCATTTT

j_call: TRBJ2-3
clone_size: -
v_call: TRBV5-4
d_call: -
cdr3_aa: CASRRIQGGSTDTQYF
cdr3_nt: TGTGCCAGCAGAAGAATACAGGGTGGAAGCACAGATACGCAGTATTTT

j_call: TRBJ2-5
clone_size: many
v_call: TRBV20-1
d_call: TRBD2
cdr3_aa: CSARGLAGGPPQYF
cdr3_nt: TGCAGTGCTAGGGGACTAGCGGGGGGGCCGCCCCAGTACTTC

j_call: TRBJ2-3
clone_size: many
v_call: TRBV4-1
d_call: -
cdr3_aa: CASSQPNGDTQYF
cdr3_nt: TGCGCCAGCAGCCAACCTAACGGGGATACGCAGTATTTT

j_call: TRBJ2-3
clone_size: many
v_call: TRBV5-1
d_call: TRBD1
cdr3_aa: CASSWTGAQDTQYF
cdr3_nt: TGCGCCAGCAGCTGGACAGGGGCCCAGGATACGCAGTATTTT

j_call: TRBJ2-7
clone_size: many
v_call: TRBV12-3/TRBV12-4
d_call: TRBD2
cdr3_aa: CASSLEASGAFSYEQYF
cdr3_nt: TGTGCCAGCAGTTTAGAGGCTAGCGGGGCGTTCTCCTACGAGCAGTACTTC

j_call: TRBJ2-1
clone_size: many
v_call: TRBV3-1
d_call: TRBD2
cdr3_aa: CASSQDLASGRRGEQFF
cdr3_nt: TGTGCCAGCAGCCAAGATTTGGCTAGCGGGAGGAGGGGTGAGCAGTTCTTC

j_call: TRBJ2-3
clone_size: once
v_call: TRBV19
d_call: TRBD2
cdr3_aa: CASSIGLAGETDTQYF
cdr3_nt: TGTGCCAGTAGTATAGGCCTAGCGGGGGAGACGGATACGCAGTATTTT

j_call: TRBJ2-1
clone_size: few
v_call: TRBV19
d_call: TRBD2
cdr3_aa: CATCGSSGSTEQFF
cdr3_nt: TGTGCCACATGTGGGTCTAGCGGGAGTACTGAGCAGTTCTTC

j_call: TRBJ2-7
clone_size: many
v_call: TRBV6-1
d_call: -
cdr3_aa: CASSEARGQGQYF
cdr3_nt: TGTGCCAGCAGTGAAGCCAGGGGCCAAGGGCAGTACTTC

j_call: TRBJ2-7
clone_size: -
v_call: TRBV5-1
d_call: -
cdr3_aa: CASSLFTGEQYF
cdr3_nt: TGCGCCAGCAGCTTGTTCACTGGCGAGCAGTACTTC

j_call: TRBJ2-5
clone_size: many
v_call: TRBV6-5
d_call: -
cdr3_aa: CASSPNVGGETQYF
cdr3_nt: TGTGCCAGCAGCCCCAACGTCGGGGGAGAGACCCAGTACTTC

j_call: TRBJ2-5
clone_size: many
v_call: TRBV29-1
d_call: -
cdr3_aa: CSVVTRFLGRRETQYF
cdr3_nt: TGCAGCGTTGTCACCCGATTCCTGGGGCGGAGAGAGACCCAGTACTTC

j_call: TRBJ2-3
clone_size: many
v_call: TRBV6-4
d_call: TRBD2
cdr3_aa: CASSDSAGGPDTQYF
cdr3_nt: TGTGCCAGCAGTGACAGCGCGGGGGGACCAGATACGCAGTATTTT

j_call: TRBJ2-7
clone_size: many
v_call: TRBV6-2/TRBV6-3
d_call: -
cdr3_aa: CASSYFSSAGEQYF
cdr3_nt: TGTGCCAGCAGTTACTTTAGTAGCGCGGGCGAGCAGTACTTC

j_call: TRBJ2-5
clone_size: many
v_call: TRBV5-1
d_call: -
cdr3_aa: CASSFDGTRTETQYF
cdr3_nt: TGCGCCAGCAGCTTTGACGGGACAAGGACAGAGACCCAGTACTTC

j_call: TRBJ2-7
clone_size: many
v_call: TRBV11-1
d_call: -
cdr3_aa: CASSLRATEQYF
cdr3_nt: TGTGCCAGCAGCTTACGAGCGACCGAGCAGTACTTC

j_call: TRBJ1-5
clone_size: -
v_call: TRBV7-6
d_call: -
cdr3_aa: CASSLAGTQPQHF
cdr3_nt: TGTGCCAGCAGCTTAGCAGGGACCCAGCCCCAGCATTTT

j_call: TRBJ1-2
clone_size: many
v_call: TRBV20-1
d_call: -
cdr3_aa: CSARDPRHNYGYTF
cdr3_nt: TGCAGTGCTAGAGATCCGCGGCACAACTATGGCTACACCTTC

j_call: TRBJ2-3
clone_size: many
v_call: TRBV2
d_call: -
cdr3_aa: CASSGTPWNTDTQYF
cdr3_nt: TGTGCCAGCAGTGGGACACCCTGGAACACAGATACGCAGTATTTT

j_call: TRBJ1-1
clone_size: many
v_call: TRBV14
d_call: -
cdr3_aa: CASSQDRGRRAFF
cdr3_nt: TGTGCCAGCAGCCAAGATAGGGGACGCCGAGCTTTCTTT

j_call: TRBJ1-1
clone_size: many
v_call: TRBV5-5
d_call: -
cdr3_aa: CASSSKTDGNTEAFF
cdr3_nt: TGTGCCAGCAGCTCTAAGACGGACGGGAACACTGAAGCTTTCTTT

j_call: TRBJ2-7
clone_size: many
v_call: TRBV20-1
d_call: -
cdr3_aa: CSPKQGNEQYF
cdr3_nt: TGCAGTCCAAAACAGGGTAACGAGCAGTACTTC

j_call: TRBJ2-1
clone_size: many
v_call: TRBV5-1
d_call: TRBD2
cdr3_aa: CASSEVAGGPEEQFF
cdr3_nt: TGCGCCAGCAGCGAGGTAGCGGGGGGGCCAGAAGAGCAGTTCTTC

j_call: TRBJ1-4
clone_size: many
v_call: TRBV6-6
d_call: TRBD1
cdr3_aa: CASSYDRADEKLFF
cdr3_nt: TGTGCCAGCAGTTACGACAGGGCCGATGAAAAACTGTTTTTT

j_call: TRBJ2-4
clone_size: many
v_call: TRBV7-2
d_call: -
cdr3_aa: CASSLTNGAGNIQYF
cdr3_nt: TGTGCCAGCAGCCTGACCAATGGGGCAGGAAACATTCAGTACTTC

j_call: TRBJ2-1
clone_size: many
v_call: TRBV20-1
d_call: -
cdr3_aa: CSVRRGHDEQFF
cdr3_nt: TGCAGTGTTCGACGGGGACACGATGAGCAGTTCTTC

j_call: TRBJ2-3
clone_size: -
v_call: TRBV3-1
d_call: -
cdr3_aa: CASSLYIAAVTDTQYF
cdr3_nt: TGTGCCAGCAGCCTTTATATAGCGGCAGTCACAGATACGCAGTATTTT

j_call: TRBJ2-1
clone_size: many
v_call: TRBV5-4
d_call: TRBD2
cdr3_aa: CASSSGTSGTVFNEQFF
cdr3_nt: TGTGCCAGCAGCAGCGGGACTAGCGGGACGGTGTTCAATGAGCAGTTCTTC

j_call: TRBJ2-7
clone_size: -
v_call: TRBV5-1
d_call: TRBD2
cdr3_aa: CASSREGHEQYF
cdr3_nt: TGCGCCAGCAGTCGGGAGGGCCACGAGCAGTACTTC

j_call: TRBJ2-3
clone_size: many
v_call: TRBV4-3
d_call: -
cdr3_aa: CASSQDGGFSTDTQYF
cdr3_nt: TGCGCCAGCAGCCAAGATGGGGGGTTCTCCACAGATACGCAGTATTTT

j_call: TRBJ2-5
clone_size: many
v_call: TRBV5-1
d_call: TRBD1
cdr3_aa: CASSLQGVNQETQYF
cdr3_nt: TGCGCCAGCAGCTTGCAGGGGGTCAACCAAGAGACCCAGTACTTC

j_call: TRBJ1-3
clone_size: many
v_call: TRBV12-3/TRBV12-4
d_call: -
cdr3_aa: CASSWTVSQTGNTIYF
cdr3_nt: TGTGCCAGCAGTTGGACCGTTTCGCAGACCGGAAACACCATATATTTT

j_call: TRBJ2-7
clone_size: many
v_call: TRBV12-3/TRBV12-4
d_call: -
cdr3_aa: CASSLGGGAAYEQYF
cdr3_nt: TGTGCCAGCAGTCTGGGGGGGGGCGCGGCCTACGAGCAGTACTTC

j_call: TRBJ2-7
clone_size: many
v_call: TRBV6-2/TRBV6-3
d_call: -
cdr3_aa: CASNQGTQGEQYF
cdr3_nt: TGTGCCAGCAACCAGGGTACTCAAGGGGAGCAGTACTTC

j_call: TRBJ2-7
clone_size: many
v_call: TRBV27
d_call: -
cdr3_aa: CASSLTSLSGYEQYF
cdr3_nt: TGTGCCAGCAGTTTAACCAGCCTAAGTGGTTACGAGCAGTACTTC

j_call: TRBJ1-6
clone_size: many
v_call: TRBV5-5
d_call: -
cdr3_aa: CASSSNSLYGNSPLHF
cdr3_nt: TGTGCCAGCAGCTCGAACTCTCTCTATGGGAATTCACCCCTCCACTTT

j_call: TRBJ2-1
clone_size: many
v_call: TRBV9
d_call: TRBD2
cdr3_aa: CASSVGTSSYNEQFF
cdr3_nt: TGTGCCAGCAGCGTAGGGACTAGCTCCTACAATGAGCAGTTCTTC

j_call: TRBJ1-2
clone_size: many
v_call: TRBV4-1
d_call: -
cdr3_aa: CASRLTGTSRLGYTF
cdr3_nt: TGCGCCAGCAGGTTGACGGGTACTAGTCGTCTTGGCTACACCTTC

j_call: TRBJ1-3
clone_size: many
v_call: TRBV12-3/TRBV12-4
d_call: -
cdr3_aa: CASSPLASSRLFF
cdr3_nt: TGTGCCAGCAGTCCCCTAGCGAGTTCTCGGCTATTTTTT

j_call: TRBJ1-4
clone_size: few
v_call: TRBV6-5
d_call: -
cdr3_aa: CASSYRGSATNEKLFF
cdr3_nt: TGTGCCAGCAGTTACAGGGGATCGGCTACTAATGAAAAACTGTTTTTT

j_call: TRBJ1-2
clone_size: once
v_call: TRBV5-1
d_call: -
cdr3_aa: CASSSPPGHRYGYTF
cdr3_nt: TGCGCCAGCAGCTCGCCGCCGGGACACCGCTATGGCTACACCTTC